The 17 T cell receptor beta chains presented below share a single source sample, sequenced in a study of memory CD4+ T cells and cytomegalovirus serostatus. Data came from immunoSEQ multiplex PCR; TCRdb stores just in-frame clones and leaves some out. Among 50,000 to 70,000 clones listed, roughly 77% were seen once. Single viable CD3+CD4+CD8-CD45RO+ cells were sorted as the memory CD4+ T cells. Sequencing input: memory CD4+ T cells from blood. The receptors were sampled from an adult in good health and CMV-seropositive.

The rearrangement links TRBV7-9 to TRBJ1-2; 8 bases agree with TRBD1. J lost 4 bases, V lost 5 bases, and 9 bases had no gene match. Germline-derived CDR1 and CDR2 are SEHNR and FQNEAQ (reference sequence). The CDR3 covers 15 residues. CDR3 sequence reads: CASSPQTGVTYGYTF. CDR3 nucleotides: TGTGCCAGCAGCCCCCAGACAGGGGTTACCTATGGCTACACCTTC.

The CDR3 nucleotides are TGTGCCAGCAGCTTAGCGATTAAGGGGTCTAACTATGGCTACACCTTC. Protein: CASSLAIKGSNYGYTF. The rearrangement links TRBV7-8 to TRBJ1-2; D is perhaps TRBD1 (5 bases). This CDR3 contains 16 residues. V was cut by 0 bases and J by 0 bases, with 11 bases left in between. In germline, CDR1 is SGHVS, CDR2 FQNEAQ.

This CDR3 is CASSLTGTLGTQYF. DNA of the CDR3: TGTGCCAGCAGCTTAACTGGAACTTTGGGGACCCAGTACTTC. This chain uses TRBV5-4 with TRBJ2-5; no reliable D call. The CDR3 runs to 14 residues. The germline V gene encodes CDR1 SGHNT and CDR2 YYREEE (reference sequence). V was shortened by 2 bases and J by 7 bases, with 15 bases between the two germline ends.

The V gene is TRBV27, the J gene TRBJ2-1, with D possibly matching TRBD2 (6 bases). Germline values: CDR1 MNHEY, CDR2 SMNVEV (reference sequence). Trimming shortened V by 7 bases and J by 6 bases, and 19 bases separated the two germline ends. The CDR3 is 15 residues long. The chain's CDR3 is CASKFSRDSRNEQFF. The CDR3 DNA sequence: TGTGCCAGCAAATTCTCCCGGGACTCCCGCAATGAGCAGTTCTTC.

V and J are TRBV7-9 and TRBJ2-3; D ambiguous. Germline CDR1 and CDR2: SEHNR and FQNEAQ (reference sequence). The CDR3 contains 17 residues. V lost 1 base to trimming and J lost 0 bases, with 14 bases between them. The CDR3 coding sequence is TGTGCCAGCAGCTTAGTGTCTCAGGCTATTAGCACAGATACGCAGTATTTT. Translated, it gives CASSLVSQAISTDTQYF.

The V call is TRBV5-4, the J call TRBJ2-5; the match to TRBD1 covers 10 bases. The V and J ends lost 3 bases and 4 bases, in that order; junction bases with no gene match: 9. Germline loops: CDR1 SGHNT, CDR2 YYREEE (reference sequence). The CDR3 runs 16 residues. The CDR3 here is CASSWPGQGLGETQYF. CDR3 DNA sequence: TGTGCCAGCAGCTGGCCGGGACAGGGGCTAGGAGAGACCCAGTACTTC.

The J gene is TRBJ1-3, the V gene TRBV5-1, with D hard to call. Germline V CDR1 and CDR2: SGHRS, YFSETQ. The V and J ends lost 5 bases and 4 bases respectively, with 4 bases between them. This CDR3 is built from 11 residues. The CDR3 region has the DNA TGCGCCAGCAGTATGGGAAACACCATATATTTT. Its translation: CASSMGNTIYF.

The chain couples TRBV4-2 to TRBJ2-5; the match to TRBD2 covers 8 bases. V dropped 2 bases and J dropped 2; count of bases not matched to a gene: 7. Germline CDR1 reads LGHNA; CDR2 reads YNFKEQ. The CDR3 consists of 16 residues. The CDR3 region is CASSQSRSGKQETQYF. The CDR3 bases are TGTGCCAGCAGCCAAAGTCGTAGCGGGAAACAAGAGACCCAGTACTTC.

The CDR3 nucleotides read TGTGCCAGCAGTTTTGGGAGTACTAGCACAGATACGCAGTATTTT. Its protein is CASSFGSTSTDTQYF. This chain connects TRBV28 to TRBJ2-3, with D possibly TRBD2 on 5 matching bases. From germline, CDR1 is MDHEN and CDR2 SYDVKM. The CDR3 contains 15 residues. V was pared by 3 bases and J by 0 bases, with 10 bases between.

This chain connects TRBV11-3 to TRBJ2-7, with 7 bases fitting TRBD2. Unmatched junction bases numbered 2, after V lost 3 bases and J lost 3 bases. This CDR3 contains 13 residues. Germline CDR1 reads SGHNT; CDR2 reads YENEEA. This CDR3 is CASSFRTSYEQYV. CDR3 nucleotide sequence: TGTGCCAGCAGCTTCCGGACTAGCTACGAGCAGTACGTC.

This chain joins TRBV6-5 and TRBJ2-2; no reliable D call. Between the trimmed V and J ends, which lost 8 bases and 6 bases, there was a span of 10 bases. Germline V gene data show CDR1 as MNHEY and CDR2 as SVGAGI. The CDR3 has 12 amino acids. CDR3 region: CASVGGPGELFF. The CDR3 DNA sequence: TGTGCCAGCGTCGGCGGTCCCGGGGAGCTGTTTTTT.

The table lists this clone with a count of one. The J gene is TRBJ2-5, the V gene TRBV5-1; the match to TRBD2 covers 9 bases. Germline lookup yields CDR1 SGHRS and CDR2 YFSETQ. This CDR3 has 14 amino acids. Trimming removed 4 bases from V and 5 bases from J; junction bases left unmatched: 6. The CDR3: CASSGGRAEETQYF. The CDR3 coding sequence is TGCGCCAGCAGCGGCGGGAGGGCCGAGGAGACCCAGTACTTC. The variable domain in full, with the rest retrieved from reference TRBV5-1 and TRBJ2-5, is KAGVTQTPRYLIKTRGQQVTLSCSPISGHRSVSWYQQTPGQGLQFLFEYFSETQRNKGNFPGRFSGRQFSNSRSEMNVSTLELGDSALYLCASSGGRAEETQYFGPGTRLLVL.

The J gene is TRBJ1-2, the V gene TRBV25-1, with 7 bases fitting TRBD1. The V gene end was trimmed by 9 bases and the J gene end by 7 bases; junction bases not matched to a gene: 8. CDR3 size: 12 residues. Germline V gene sequence: CDR1 MGHDK, CDR2 SYGVNS. CDR3 loop: CASRTGDGGYTF. The CDR3 DNA is TGTGCCAGTAGAACAGGGGATGGTGGCTACACCTTC.

The rearrangement links TRBV27 to TRBJ1-2, with D maybe TRBD1 (6 bases). V gave up 2 bases and J gave up 8 bases, with 15 bases separating them. Germline lookup yields CDR1 MNHEY and CDR2 SMNVEV (reference sequence). The CDR3 totals 14 residues. CDR3 amino acids: CASSLGHRDGGYTF. CDR3 nucleotide sequence: TGTGCCAGCAGTTTAGGCCACAGGGATGGAGGCTACACCTTC.

This clone was detected a few times. The rearrangement uses TRBV30 and TRBJ1-5; possible D gene TRBD1, 5 bases. The CDR3 is 13 amino acids. CDR1 and CDR2 from the germline V gene are GTSNPN and SVGIG (reference sequence). The germline V and J ends were trimmed by 2 bases and 5 bases, with 10 bases remaining between them. The DNA of the CDR3 is TGTGCCTGGAGTAGGAGAGGGGATCAGCCCCAGCATTTT. Its protein is CAWSRRGDQPQHF.

The chain recombines TRBV28 with TRBJ2-7; 11 nucleotides line up with TRBD2. This CDR3 spans 15 amino acids. Germline trimming cut 7 bases from V and 3 bases from J; bases unmatched to any gene: 8. CDR1 is MDHEN and CDR2 is SYDVKM in the germline V gene. The DNA for the CDR3 is TGTGCCAGCACCCCCGGACTAGCGGGCAACTACGAGCAGTACTTC. Its protein product is CASTPGLAGNYEQYF.

V gene TRBV29-1 combines with J gene TRBJ2-2, with TRBD1 as a possible D gene (5 bases). The CDR3 has 15 residues. The V and J ends lost 8 bases and 2 bases respectively, with 18 bases between them. From germline, CDR1 is SQVTM and CDR2 ANQGSEA. In DNA form, the CDR3 reads TGCAGCATCGTGTGGGGTGACAGTAACACCGGGGAGCTGTTTTTT. It codes for CSIVWGDSNTGELFF.